These T cell receptor beta chains were read from a single sample in a study of regulatory T cells in long-lasting Graves disease. TCRdb fed the multiplex PCR reads into MiXCR, producing one record per CDR3 protein. This table holds some 400,000 distinct CDR3 sequences, around 14% found once. Separately, the same data were catalogued under a study of T cells in Graves' hyperthyroidism and ophthalmopathy.

This specimen was peripheral blood mononuclear cells (PBMCs), taken at new diagnosis, from a patient treated with antithyroid drugs. These receptor sequences come from a woman aged 30 to 39 with Graves disease. The CDR3 runs from the conserved cysteine through the conserved F or W. Fields, in order: J gene, clone size, V gene, D gene, CDR3 DNA, CDR3 protein. A D gene is named only where the DNA matches it firmly. The size of a clone is reported for some rows only, either as once, few or many, or as a class for expanded clones.

j_gene: TRBJ2-3
abundance: many
v_gene: TRBV6-4
d_gene: TRBD2
CDR3nt: TGTGCCAGCAGTGACTCCGGGACTAGCGCAGATACGCAGTATTTT
CDR3aa: CASSDSGTSADTQYF

j_gene: TRBJ2-2
abundance: .
v_gene: TRBV12-3/TRBV12-4
d_gene: .
CDR3nt: .
CDR3aa: CASSLRLGAGGSSTPGSCFF

j_gene: TRBJ1-4
abundance: many
v_gene: TRBV12-3/TRBV12-4
d_gene: TRBD1
CDR3nt: TGTGCCAGCAGCACTACAGGGGGTGCGGCAACTAATGAAAAACTGTTTTTT
CDR3aa: CASSTTGGAATNEKLFF

j_gene: TRBJ2-6
abundance: many
v_gene: TRBV28
d_gene: .
CDR3nt: TGTGCCAGCAGCGGACAGAACTCTGGGGCCAACGTCCTGACTTTC
CDR3aa: CASSGQNSGANVLTF

j_gene: TRBJ1-5
abundance: .
v_gene: TRBV6-2/TRBV6-3
d_gene: TRBD1
CDR3nt: TGTGCCAGCAGTGATTGGAGGGACAGGGGGCCTGCGCGTCAGCCCCAGCATTTT
CDR3aa: CASSDWRDRGPARQPQHF

j_gene: TRBJ2-2
abundance: .
v_gene: TRBV7-8
d_gene: TRBD1
CDR3nt: TGTGCCAGCAGCACAGGGGGGAACACCGGGGAGCTGTTTTTT
CDR3aa: CASSTGGNTGELFF

j_gene: TRBJ1-5
abundance: few
v_gene: TRBV12-3/TRBV12-4
d_gene: .
CDR3nt: TGTGCCAGCAGTTTGTGGGGTGACAGAACATCTAGCAATCAGCCCCAGCATTTT
CDR3aa: CASSLWGDRTSSNQPQHF

j_gene: TRBJ2-1
abundance: .
v_gene: TRBV6-2/TRBV6-3
d_gene: .
CDR3nt: TGTGCCAGCAGTTACTTTCGTGGGGCCTCCAATGAGCAGTTCTTC
CDR3aa: CASSYFRGASNEQFF

j_gene: TRBJ2-7
abundance: many
v_gene: TRBV6-2/TRBV6-3
d_gene: .
CDR3nt: TGTGCCAGCAGCTCGAATGTGAACGAGCAGTACTTC
CDR3aa: CASSSNVNEQYF

j_gene: TRBJ2-1
abundance: many
v_gene: TRBV20-1
d_gene: .
CDR3nt: TGCAGTGCTCCAGTCGGCAACAGCCCCTACAATGAGCAGTTCTTC
CDR3aa: CSAPVGNSPYNEQFF

j_gene: TRBJ1-3
abundance: .
v_gene: TRBV2
d_gene: .
CDR3nt: TGTGCCAGCAGTCCCCGGACAGCTCTGATCTCTGGAAACACCATATATTTT
CDR3aa: CASSPRTALISGNTIYF

j_gene: TRBJ1-4
abundance: .
v_gene: TRBV27
d_gene: TRBD1
CDR3nt: TGTGCCAGCAAAACGGGACAGGGATTTGATGAAAAACTGTTTTTT
CDR3aa: CASKTGQGFDEKLFF

j_gene: TRBJ1-4
abundance: many
v_gene: TRBV18
d_gene: .
CDR3nt: TGTGCCAGCTCACACGGTAGACTTAATGAAAAACTGTTTTTT
CDR3aa: CASSHGRLNEKLFF

j_gene: TRBJ1-4
abundance: .
v_gene: TRBV30
d_gene: .
CDR3nt: TGTGCCTGGAGGGGGATTGGGGTCCGGGAAAAACTGTTTTTT
CDR3aa: CAWRGIGVREKLFF

j_gene: TRBJ1-5
abundance: .
v_gene: TRBV19
d_gene: .
CDR3nt: TGTGCCAGTAGAACGGGTGATAGCAATCAGCCCCAGCATTTT
CDR3aa: CASRTGDSNQPQHF

j_gene: TRBJ2-7
abundance: .
v_gene: TRBV19
d_gene: TRBD2
CDR3nt: TGTGCCAGTAGCGCCGGGACTAGCTCGTCCGAGCAGTACTTC
CDR3aa: CASSAGTSSSEQYF

j_gene: TRBJ2-3
abundance: few
v_gene: TRBV29-1
d_gene: TRBD2
CDR3nt: TGCAGCGTTGAGCTTGGGACTAGCGGGGATACGCAGTATTTT
CDR3aa: CSVELGTSGDTQYF

j_gene: TRBJ2-1
abundance: few
v_gene: TRBV6-1
d_gene: TRBD2
CDR3nt: TGTGCCAGCAGCGAGCGGACTAGCGGGAAACGCTCCTACAATGAGCAGTTCTTC
CDR3aa: CASSERTSGKRSYNEQFF

j_gene: TRBJ2-7
abundance: many
v_gene: TRBV28
d_gene: TRBD2
CDR3nt: TGTGCCAGCAGTTCCGAGACTAGCGGGAACTACGAGCAGTACTTC
CDR3aa: CASSSETSGNYEQYF

j_gene: TRBJ1-1
abundance: .
v_gene: TRBV12-3/TRBV12-4
d_gene: .
CDR3nt: TGTGCCAGCAGTTATAACACCATGAACACTGAAGCTTTCTTT
CDR3aa: CASSYNTMNTEAFF

j_gene: TRBJ2-7
abundance: many
v_gene: TRBV20-1
d_gene: .
CDR3nt: TGCAGTGCTAACCCGATCTACAGGTCGCAGTACTTC
CDR3aa: CSANPIYRSQYF

j_gene: TRBJ2-1
abundance: .
v_gene: TRBV6-1
d_gene: TRBD2
CDR3nt: TGTGCCAGCAGCCCCCCGGGACTAGCGGGAGGGGAGCAGTTCTTC
CDR3aa: CASSPPGLAGGEQFF

j_gene: TRBJ1-1
abundance: few
v_gene: TRBV20-1
d_gene: .
CDR3nt: TGCAGTGCTAGAGATGCAGGGACCAACACTGAAGCTTTCTTT
CDR3aa: CSARDAGTNTEAFF

j_gene: TRBJ2-2
abundance: many
v_gene: TRBV6-1
d_gene: TRBD2
CDR3nt: TGTGCCAGCAGTGAAGGCCAGAGCTGGCGGGAGTTAGGCGGGGAGCTGTTTTTT
CDR3aa: CASSEGQSWRELGGELFF

j_gene: TRBJ1-1
abundance: .
v_gene: TRBV6-1
d_gene: .
CDR3nt: TGTGCCAGTATAACCTCCATTAGGGCCCTGAGCACTGAAGCTTTCTTT
CDR3aa: CASITSIRALSTEAFF

j_gene: TRBJ1-5
abundance: many
v_gene: TRBV30
d_gene: TRBD1
CDR3nt: TGTGCCTGGAGTGGACAGGGAAATCAGCCCCAGCATTTT
CDR3aa: CAWSGQGNQPQHF

j_gene: TRBJ2-7
abundance: many
v_gene: TRBV30
d_gene: .
CDR3nt: TGTGCCTGGATGGTCAGTTCCTACGAGCAGTACTTC
CDR3aa: CAWMVSSYEQYF

j_gene: TRBJ1-3
abundance: .
v_gene: TRBV9
d_gene: TRBD1
CDR3nt: TGTGCCAGCAGCGTAGACCTCTGGACAGGGGGAAACACCATATATTTT
CDR3aa: CASSVDLWTGGNTIYF

j_gene: TRBJ1-2
abundance: .
v_gene: TRBV19
d_gene: TRBD1
CDR3nt: TGTGCCAGTAACAGAGGGACCGGGACAGGATTAGCTAACTATGGCTACACCTTC
CDR3aa: CASNRGTGTGLANYGYTF

j_gene: TRBJ1-1
abundance: few
v_gene: TRBV7-2
d_gene: .
CDR3nt: TGTGCCAGCAGCTTAGCGGTGACGGGTCGTGAAGCTTTCTTT
CDR3aa: CASSLAVTGREAFF

j_gene: TRBJ2-7
abundance: few
v_gene: TRBV3-1
d_gene: TRBD2
CDR3nt: TGTGCCAGCAGCTCTGTTAGCGGGAGTTACGAGCAGTACTTC
CDR3aa: CASSSVSGSYEQYF

j_gene: TRBJ1-1
abundance: many
v_gene: TRBV30
d_gene: TRBD1
CDR3nt: TGTGCCTGGAGTGCAACCCGGGACAGGGGAATGAAAGCTTTCTTT
CDR3aa: CAWSATRDRGMKAFF

j_gene: TRBJ1-2
abundance: .
v_gene: TRBV9
d_gene: .
CDR3nt: TGTGCCAGCAGCGGCGGGACTAACTATGGCTACACCTTC
CDR3aa: CASSGGTNYGYTF

j_gene: TRBJ2-1
abundance: many
v_gene: TRBV6-2/TRBV6-3
d_gene: TRBD2
CDR3nt: TGTGCCAGCAGTTACTCCCCGGGGGGAAGAGACTACAATGAGCAGTTCTTC
CDR3aa: CASSYSPGGRDYNEQFF

j_gene: TRBJ1-5
abundance: many
v_gene: TRBV6-1
d_gene: .
CDR3nt: TGTGCCAGCAGCTCTGTTCCAGGGGCAGGGCAGCCCCAGCATTTT
CDR3aa: CASSSVPGAGQPQHF

j_gene: TRBJ2-3
abundance: few
v_gene: TRBV29-1
d_gene: .
CDR3nt: TGCAGCTTAAGGTGGCTAGGCACAGATACGCAGTATTTT
CDR3aa: CSLRWLGTDTQYF

j_gene: TRBJ2-7
abundance: many
v_gene: TRBV20-1
d_gene: .
CDR3nt: TGCAGTGCGAGGACGGCCGCAGTTCTTTACGAGCAGTACTTC
CDR3aa: CSARTAAVLYEQYF

j_gene: TRBJ2-1
abundance: .
v_gene: TRBV3-1
d_gene: TRBD2
CDR3nt: TGTGCCAGCAGCCCTAATACGGGAGGGAAATACAATGAGCAGTTCTTC
CDR3aa: CASSPNTGGKYNEQFF

j_gene: TRBJ1-5
abundance: many
v_gene: TRBV12-3/TRBV12-4
d_gene: .
CDR3nt: TGTGCCAGCACTTCCGGGAATTTTCAGCCCCAGCATTTT
CDR3aa: CASTSGNFQPQHF

j_gene: TRBJ1-4
abundance: many
v_gene: TRBV2
d_gene: .
CDR3nt: TGTGCCAGCAGACAATCGCCGACTGCAACTAATGAAAAACTGTTTTTT
CDR3aa: CASRQSPTATNEKLFF

j_gene: TRBJ2-1
abundance: few
v_gene: TRBV7-9
d_gene: TRBD2
CDR3nt: TGTGCCAGCAGCGCTAAGCGGGAGGGCCTCAACAATGAGCAGTTCTTC
CDR3aa: CASSAKREGLNNEQFF

j_gene: TRBJ1-5
abundance: .
v_gene: TRBV29-1
d_gene: TRBD1
CDR3nt: TGCAGCGCAATGAAGGGGGCAAATCAGCCCCAGCATTTT
CDR3aa: CSAMKGANQPQHF

j_gene: TRBJ2-7
abundance: .
v_gene: TRBV27
d_gene: TRBD2
CDR3nt: TGTGCCAGAACTCATACCGGGACTAAGACCTACGAGCAGTACTTC
CDR3aa: CARTHTGTKTYEQYF

j_gene: TRBJ2-2
abundance: .
v_gene: TRBV24-1
d_gene: .
CDR3nt: TGTGCCACCAGTGATAGGCTAGAGTTCACCGGGGAGCTGTTTTTT
CDR3aa: CATSDRLEFTGELFF

j_gene: TRBJ1-1
abundance: many
v_gene: TRBV20-1
d_gene: .
CDR3nt: TGCAGTGCTAGAGGGTCCGAAGCAGTCCCTGAAGCTTTCTTT
CDR3aa: CSARGSEAVPEAFF

j_gene: TRBJ1-4
abundance: .
v_gene: TRBV6-9
d_gene: .
CDR3nt: TGTGCCAGCAGTTACAGGGAATGGAATGAAAAACTGTTTTTT
CDR3aa: CASSYREWNEKLFF

j_gene: TRBJ1-5
abundance: many
v_gene: TRBV2
d_gene: .
CDR3nt: TGTGCCAGCAGTGGGGACAGCAATCAGCCCCAGCATTTT
CDR3aa: CASSGDSNQPQHF

j_gene: TRBJ1-6
abundance: few
v_gene: TRBV20-1
d_gene: .
CDR3nt: TGCAGTGCTACGCTACCCCAGGGCTATAATTCACCCCTCCACTTT
CDR3aa: CSATLPQGYNSPLHF

j_gene: TRBJ2-7
abundance: many
v_gene: TRBV12-3/TRBV12-4
d_gene: TRBD2
CDR3nt: TGTGCCAGCAGACGAAGTCTAGCGGGAGCGGGCGAGCAGTACTTC
CDR3aa: CASRRSLAGAGEQYF

j_gene: TRBJ1-6
abundance: many
v_gene: TRBV27
d_gene: .
CDR3nt: TGTGCCAGCAGTTTATTAGGGGATAATTCACCCCTCCACTTT
CDR3aa: CASSLLGDNSPLHF

j_gene: TRBJ2-7
abundance: many
v_gene: TRBV2
d_gene: .
CDR3nt: TGTGCCAGCAGTGAACAGACAAGCTCCTACGAGCAGTACTTC
CDR3aa: CASSEQTSSYEQYF

j_gene: TRBJ1-1
abundance: .
v_gene: TRBV10-3
d_gene: .
CDR3nt: TGTGCCATCACCTCCAGGGCGATGAACACTGAAGCTTTCTTT
CDR3aa: CAITSRAMNTEAFF

j_gene: TRBJ2-6
abundance: few
v_gene: TRBV7-2
d_gene: .
CDR3nt: TGTGCCAGCAGCGTACAGGGGGGGATCTCTGGGGCCAACGTCCTGACTTTC
CDR3aa: CASSVQGGISGANVLTF

j_gene: TRBJ2-3
abundance: few
v_gene: TRBV27
d_gene: .
CDR3nt: TGTGCCAGCAGTCCCCCTCGTTTGGGGGCGCGTGCAGATACGCAGTATTTT
CDR3aa: CASSPPRLGARADTQYF

j_gene: TRBJ1-1
abundance: many
v_gene: TRBV3-1
d_gene: TRBD1
CDR3nt: TGTGCCAGCAGCTTCCACAGGGGAAGAGGGGGCGCGATGAACACTGAAGCTTTCTTT
CDR3aa: CASSFHRGRGGAMNTEAFF